Listed below are T cell receptor beta chains from one sample, sequenced in a study of blood T cell repertoires in COVID-19. Method: immunoSEQ multiplex PCR; TCRdb's copy keeps in-frame clones and lacks some. The sample consists of approximately 190,000 clones, approximately 90% of them appearing once. Source material: PBMCs or T cells enriched from blood (not recorded which). The origin of the receptors is a woman in her thirties or forties in a cohort exposed to, infected with or recovered from COVID-19 (not recorded which). Both conserved end residues are part of each CDR3. Fields, in order: V gene, J gene, D gene, clone size, CDR3 DNA, CDR3 protein. The D gene is left open where the match is weak. A clone size is listed for some rows: how often the clone was seen (once, few, many), or a class if it is expanded.

V gene: TRBV7-7; J gene: TRBJ1-4; D gene: -; clone size: -; CDR3 DNA: TGTGCCAGCAGCTTACGGGGAGGCCCTAATGAAAAACTGTTTTTT; CDR3 protein: CASSLRGGPNEKLFF
V gene: TRBV27; J gene: TRBJ2-7; D gene: TRBD1; clone size: -; CDR3 DNA: TGTGCCAGCAGTCCGGGACAGGGCCCCTACGAGCAGTACTTC; CDR3 protein: CASSPGQGPYEQYF
V gene: TRBV13; J gene: TRBJ1-3; D gene: -; clone size: once; CDR3 DNA: TGTGCCAGCAGCTTAGGAGAGTCTGGAAACACCATATATTTT; CDR3 protein: CASSLGESGNTIYF
V gene: TRBV21-1; J gene: TRBJ2-7; D gene: -; clone size: -; CDR3 DNA: TGTGCCAGCAACAGGCCAGCACCGGGCTACGAGCAGTACTTC; CDR3 protein: CASNRPAPGYEQYF
V gene: TRBV7-8; J gene: TRBJ1-6; D gene: -; clone size: -; CDR3 DNA: TGTGCCAGCAGCTTATGGGAGGGGAACTCCTATAATTCACCCCTCCACTTT; CDR3 protein: CASSLWEGNSYNSPLHF
V gene: TRBV7-9; J gene: TRBJ2-2; D gene: -; clone size: -; CDR3 DNA: TGTGCCAGCAGCTTACGGGAGAGGCGGTCGAACACCGGGGAGCTGTTTTTT; CDR3 protein: CASSLRERRSNTGELFF
V gene: TRBV5-8; J gene: TRBJ2-1; D gene: -; clone size: once; CDR3 DNA: TGTGCCAGCAACGGTCCGAGCTCCTACAATGAGCAGTTCTTC; CDR3 protein: CASNGPSSYNEQFF
V gene: TRBV27; J gene: TRBJ1-3; D gene: -; clone size: -; CDR3 DNA: TGTGCCAGCAGTCTAGGTGGTGGAAACACCATATATTTT; CDR3 protein: CASSLGGGNTIYF
V gene: TRBV10-2; J gene: TRBJ1-1; D gene: TRBD1; clone size: -; CDR3 DNA: TGCGCCAGCAGGCAGGGGGCGGCTGAAGCTTTCTTT; CDR3 protein: CASRQGAAEAFF
V gene: TRBV7-9; J gene: TRBJ1-2; D gene: -; clone size: -; CDR3 DNA: TGTGCCAGCAGCTTAGCCGGGGGCTACACCTTC; CDR3 protein: CASSLAGGYTF
V gene: TRBV7-9; J gene: TRBJ2-2; D gene: -; clone size: -; CDR3 DNA: TGTGCCAGCAGCCTCTCGCAGGGCTTAGTCGGGGAGCTGTTTTTT; CDR3 protein: CASSLSQGLVGELFF
V gene: TRBV3-1/TRBV3-2; J gene: TRBJ1-2; D gene: -; clone size: -; CDR3 DNA: TGTGCCAGCAGCCAAGGCCACGGGGGGTACGTTGGCTACACCTTC; CDR3 protein: CASSQGHGGYVGYTF
V gene: TRBV5-6; J gene: TRBJ1-2; D gene: TRBD1; clone size: -; CDR3 DNA: TGTGCCAGCAGCGAGGGACAGTCTTACTATGGCTACACCTTC; CDR3 protein: CASSEGQSYYGYTF
V gene: TRBV11-3; J gene: TRBJ1-6; D gene: -; clone size: -; CDR3 DNA: TGTGCCAGCCAGATAAGTCATAATTCACCCCTCCACTTT; CDR3 protein: CASQISHNSPLHF
V gene: TRBV14; J gene: TRBJ2-7; D gene: -; clone size: -; CDR3 DNA: TGTGCCAGCAGCCCGGGGTCCTACGAGCAGTACTTC; CDR3 protein: CASSPGSYEQYF
V gene: TRBV20-1; J gene: TRBJ2-1; D gene: TRBD2; clone size: -; CDR3 DNA: TGCAGTGCTAGTGGACTAGCGGGAGAAGCGTTTTACAATGAGCAGTTCTTC; CDR3 protein: CSASGLAGEAFYNEQFF
V gene: TRBV9; J gene: TRBJ2-5; D gene: TRBD2; clone size: once; CDR3 DNA: TGTGCCAGCAGCGTAGTGGCGACTAGCGGGAGCCAAGAGACCCAGTACTTC; CDR3 protein: CASSVVATSGSQETQYF
V gene: TRBV11-2; J gene: TRBJ2-7; D gene: TRBD1; clone size: once; CDR3 DNA: TGTGCCAGCAGCGGAATTTCAGACTGGACAGGAGATTACGAGCAGTACTTC; CDR3 protein: CASSGISDWTGDYEQYF
V gene: TRBV5-4; J gene: TRBJ1-1; D gene: TRBD1; clone size: -; CDR3 DNA: TGTGCCAGCAGCGGAACCAGGGGGATGAACACTGAAGCTTTCTTT; CDR3 protein: CASSGTRGMNTEAFF
V gene: TRBV27; J gene: TRBJ2-5; D gene: -; clone size: -; CDR3 DNA: TGTGCCAGCAGTCCCTTGGTATCGGGAAAAGAGACCCAGTACTTC; CDR3 protein: CASSPLVSGKETQYF
V gene: TRBV7-8; J gene: TRBJ1-1; D gene: -; clone size: -; CDR3 DNA: TGTGCCAGCATTTGGGGGGCTGAAGCTTTCTTT; CDR3 protein: CASIWGAEAFF
V gene: TRBV6-5; J gene: TRBJ1-1; D gene: TRBD1; clone size: -; CDR3 DNA: TGTGCCAGCGACCTGAAGACAGGGATGAACACTGAAGCTTTCTTT; CDR3 protein: CASDLKTGMNTEAFF
V gene: TRBV7-8; J gene: TRBJ2-2; D gene: -; clone size: -; CDR3 DNA: TGTGCCAGCAGTTTATCTCGAACTTGGGCGGGGAAGGCCGGGGAGCTGTTTTTT; CDR3 protein: CASSLSRTWAGKAGELFF
V gene: TRBV5-4; J gene: TRBJ2-5; D gene: -; clone size: -; CDR3 DNA: TGTGCCAGCAGCCGTACAGATCAAGAGACCCAGTACTTC; CDR3 protein: CASSRTDQETQYF
V gene: TRBV2; J gene: TRBJ2-7; D gene: TRBD1; clone size: -; CDR3 DNA: TGTGCCAGCAGTGTACTACAGGGGGCGGTACCCTACGAGCAGTACTTC; CDR3 protein: CASSVLQGAVPYEQYF
V gene: TRBV29-1; J gene: TRBJ1-2; D gene: TRBD1; clone size: -; CDR3 DNA: TGCAGCGTGAAGAGGCGGGACAGCTATGGCTACACCTTC; CDR3 protein: CSVKRRDSYGYTF
V gene: TRBV24-1; J gene: TRBJ2-5; D gene: -; clone size: -; CDR3 DNA: TGTGCCACCAGTGACCCACTAGGAGGGGAGACCCAGTACTTC; CDR3 protein: CATSDPLGGETQYF
V gene: TRBV4-1; J gene: TRBJ1-2; D gene: TRBD1; clone size: -; CDR3 DNA: TGCGCCAGCAGCCAAGTAGGGGACAGCGAAGTCTATGGCTACACCTTC; CDR3 protein: CASSQVGDSEVYGYTF
V gene: TRBV6-5; J gene: TRBJ1-1; D gene: -; clone size: -; CDR3 DNA: TGTGCCAGCAGTTACGCCGGGACAGAAGCTTTCTTT; CDR3 protein: CASSYAGTEAFF
V gene: TRBV10-3; J gene: TRBJ2-1; D gene: TRBD2; clone size: -; CDR3 DNA: TGTGCCATCAGTGACTTCGGACTAGCGGGAAATGAGCAGTTCTTC; CDR3 protein: CAISDFGLAGNEQFF
V gene: TRBV19; J gene: TRBJ1-5; D gene: -; clone size: -; CDR3 DNA: TGTGCCAGTAGTCCCCTGGGCGGGGCCAGCAATCAGCCCCAGCATTTT; CDR3 protein: CASSPLGGASNQPQHF
V gene: TRBV29-1; J gene: TRBJ1-2; D gene: TRBD1; clone size: few; CDR3 DNA: TGCAGCGTTGAGCAGGACAGGGGCTATGGCTACACCTTC; CDR3 protein: CSVEQDRGYGYTF
V gene: TRBV29-1; J gene: TRBJ2-7; D gene: TRBD1; clone size: -; CDR3 DNA: TGCAGCGTTCAACCCGGGACAGCGCAGGGTGAGCAGTACTTC; CDR3 protein: CSVQPGTAQGEQYF
V gene: TRBV10-3; J gene: TRBJ2-3; D gene: TRBD1; clone size: few; CDR3 DNA: TGTGCCATCAGTACAGGGGAAGGGAGCACAGATACGCAGTATTTT; CDR3 protein: CAISTGEGSTDTQYF
V gene: TRBV19; J gene: TRBJ1-1; D gene: -; clone size: once; CDR3 DNA: TGTGCCCCTGGGAGGGGAGAGACTGAAGCTTTCTTT; CDR3 protein: CAPGRGETEAFF
V gene: TRBV6-5; J gene: TRBJ2-7; D gene: -; clone size: -; CDR3 DNA: TGTGCCAGCAGTTGGTCAGGGCCTCCCTACGAGCAGTACTTC; CDR3 protein: CASSWSGPPYEQYF
V gene: TRBV27; J gene: TRBJ1-2; D gene: -; clone size: -; CDR3 DNA: TGTGCCAGCAGTTTAATCGGTATAGGACGCAGGGTCTCTAGTGGCTACACCTTC; CDR3 protein: CASSLIGIGRRVSSGYTF
V gene: TRBV19; J gene: TRBJ2-1; D gene: -; clone size: -; CDR3 DNA: TGTGCCAGTAGTATAGGGGGCATGGCGACTTACAATGAGCAGTTCTTC; CDR3 protein: CASSIGGMATYNEQFF
V gene: TRBV7-6; J gene: TRBJ1-1; D gene: TRBD1; clone size: once; CDR3 DNA: TGTGCCAGCAGCTCAGACAGGGATATAGCCACTGAAGCTTTCTTT; CDR3 protein: CASSSDRDIATEAFF
V gene: TRBV7-9; J gene: TRBJ1-4; D gene: -; clone size: -; CDR3 DNA: TGTGCCAGCACCCCCGTGGGAGCCAATGAAAAACTGTTTTTT; CDR3 protein: CASTPVGANEKLFF
V gene: TRBV7-2; J gene: TRBJ2-7; D gene: TRBD2; clone size: -; CDR3 DNA: TGTGCCAGCAGATTACTAGCGGGAGGGTACGAGCAGTACTTC; CDR3 protein: CASRLLAGGYEQYF
V gene: TRBV6-1; J gene: TRBJ1-1; D gene: -; clone size: -; CDR3 DNA: TGTGCCAGCAGTGCGTTAGACCAGGGGTTGACCACTGAAGCTTTCTTT; CDR3 protein: CASSALDQGLTTEAFF
V gene: TRBV15; J gene: TRBJ2-5; D gene: -; clone size: -; CDR3 DNA: TGTGCCACCAGCAGAGCGCGCAAGCAAGAGACCCAGTACTTC; CDR3 protein: CATSRARKQETQYF
V gene: TRBV5-6; J gene: TRBJ2-7; D gene: -; clone size: -; CDR3 DNA: TGTGCCAGCAGCTTGGAGTCTACGGACAGAAGCTCCTACGAGCAGTACTTC; CDR3 protein: CASSLESTDRSSYEQYF
V gene: TRBV9; J gene: TRBJ1-4; D gene: -; clone size: -; CDR3 DNA: TGTGCCAGCAGCCCCGGGGGGGGCCCTAATGAAAAACTGTTTTTT; CDR3 protein: CASSPGGGPNEKLFF
V gene: TRBV19; J gene: TRBJ1-2; D gene: -; clone size: -; CDR3 DNA: TGTGCCAGTAGTCCGACATTATCAAACTATGGCTACACCTTC; CDR3 protein: CASSPTLSNYGYTF
V gene: TRBV5-1; J gene: TRBJ2-5; D gene: TRBD2; clone size: -; CDR3 DNA: TGCGCCAGCAGCTTGGGACGCGGGGGCCAAGAGACCCAGTACTTC; CDR3 protein: CASSLGRGGQETQYF
V gene: TRBV30; J gene: TRBJ1-5; D gene: -; clone size: -; CDR3 DNA: TGTGCCTGGAGTGTTGACGTAGGGACATTCCAGCATTTT; CDR3 protein: CAWSVDVGTFQHF
V gene: TRBV3-1/TRBV3-2; J gene: TRBJ1-2; D gene: TRBD1; clone size: -; CDR3 DNA: TGTGCCAGCAGCCTCCTGGGGGTTTGGAACAGGGGGGACTATGGCTACACCTTC; CDR3 protein: CASSLLGVWNRGDYGYTF
V gene: TRBV10-3; J gene: TRBJ1-1; D gene: TRBD1; clone size: -; CDR3 DNA: TGTGCCACCGAGGGGACAGCCACTGAAGCTTTCTTT; CDR3 protein: CATEGTATEAFF
V gene: TRBV11-2; J gene: TRBJ1-2; D gene: -; clone size: -; CDR3 DNA: TGTGCCAGCAGCTTAGGATCAGGATTTAGTGGCTACACCTTC; CDR3 protein: CASSLGSGFSGYTF
V gene: TRBV4-1; J gene: TRBJ2-1; D gene: -; clone size: -; CDR3 DNA: TGCGCCAGCAGCCAAGATTGGGTCCGGGGCAATGAGCAGTTCTTC; CDR3 protein: CASSQDWVRGNEQFF
V gene: TRBV3-1/TRBV3-2; J gene: TRBJ2-7; D gene: TRBD2; clone size: few; CDR3 DNA: TGTGCCAGCAGCCAAAAGGCGGGAGGGCGACGCGAGCAGTACTTC; CDR3 protein: CASSQKAGGRREQYF
V gene: TRBV19; J gene: TRBJ1-1; D gene: TRBD1; clone size: -; CDR3 DNA: TGTGCCAGTAGTGGTGGGACAGGGATTGAAGCTTTCTTT; CDR3 protein: CASSGGTGIEAFF
V gene: TRBV27; J gene: TRBJ1-1; D gene: -; clone size: -; CDR3 DNA: TGTGCCAGCAAATCAGGGGTGTACACTGAAGCTTTCTTT; CDR3 protein: CASKSGVYTEAFF